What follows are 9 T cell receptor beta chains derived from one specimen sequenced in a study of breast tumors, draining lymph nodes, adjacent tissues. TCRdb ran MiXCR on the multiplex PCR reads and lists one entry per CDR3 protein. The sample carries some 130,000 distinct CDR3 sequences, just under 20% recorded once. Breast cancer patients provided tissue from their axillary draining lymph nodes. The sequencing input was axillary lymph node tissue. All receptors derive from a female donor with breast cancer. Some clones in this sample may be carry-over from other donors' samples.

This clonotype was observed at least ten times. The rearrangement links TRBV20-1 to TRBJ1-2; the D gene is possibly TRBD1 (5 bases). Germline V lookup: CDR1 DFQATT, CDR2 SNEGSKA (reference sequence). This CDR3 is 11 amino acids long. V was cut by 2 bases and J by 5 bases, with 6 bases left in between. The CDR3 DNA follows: TGCAGTGCTAGACAGGGATATGGCTACACCTTC. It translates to CSARQGYGYTF.

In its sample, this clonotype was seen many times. CDR3 loop: CASRSHTGELFF. The CDR3 nucleotides are TGCGCCAGCAGATCCCACACCGGGGAGCTGTTTTTT. J is TRBJ2-2 and V is TRBV5-1; no reliable D call. From germline, CDR1 is SGHRS and CDR2 YFSETQ. With 5 bases removed from V and 3 bases from J, the gap between germline ends came to 5 bases. The CDR3 covers 12 residues.

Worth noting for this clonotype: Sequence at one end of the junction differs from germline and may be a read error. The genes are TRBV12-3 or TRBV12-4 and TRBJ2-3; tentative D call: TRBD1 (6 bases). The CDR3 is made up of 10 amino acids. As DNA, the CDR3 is TGTGCCAGCTCGAACGGACAGAAGTCTTTT. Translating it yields CASSNGQKSF.

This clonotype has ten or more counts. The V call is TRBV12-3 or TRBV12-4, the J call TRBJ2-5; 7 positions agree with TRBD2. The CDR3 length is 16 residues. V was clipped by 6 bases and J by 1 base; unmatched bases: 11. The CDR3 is CASSPGLGRAQETQYF. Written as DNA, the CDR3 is TGTGCCAGCAGCCCTGGGTTAGGGAGGGCCCAAGAGACCCAGTACTTC.

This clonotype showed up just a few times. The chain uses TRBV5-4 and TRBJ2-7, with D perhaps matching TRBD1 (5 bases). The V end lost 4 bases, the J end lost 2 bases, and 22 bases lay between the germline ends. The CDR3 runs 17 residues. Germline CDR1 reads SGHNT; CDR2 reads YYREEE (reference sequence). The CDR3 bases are TGTGCCAGCAGCCAAGACCTAGGGGTGGCAGGAGCCTACGAGCAGTACTTC. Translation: CASSQDLGVAGAYEQYF.

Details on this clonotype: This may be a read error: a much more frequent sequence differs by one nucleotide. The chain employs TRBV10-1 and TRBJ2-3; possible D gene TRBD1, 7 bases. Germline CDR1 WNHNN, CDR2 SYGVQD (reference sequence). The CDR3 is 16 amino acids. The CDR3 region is CASSAAGQRPTGTQYF. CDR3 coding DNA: TGCGCCAGCAGTGCGGCGGGACAGCGCCCCACAGGTACGCAGTATTTT.

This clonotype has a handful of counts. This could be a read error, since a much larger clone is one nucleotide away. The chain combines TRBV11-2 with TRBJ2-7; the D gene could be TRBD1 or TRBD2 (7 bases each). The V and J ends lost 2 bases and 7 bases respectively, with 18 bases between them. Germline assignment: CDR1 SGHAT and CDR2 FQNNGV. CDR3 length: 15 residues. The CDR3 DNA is TGTGCCAGCAGCTTAAGGAGGGGCAGGGGGGGAGAGCAGTACTTC. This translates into CASSLRRGRGGEQYF.

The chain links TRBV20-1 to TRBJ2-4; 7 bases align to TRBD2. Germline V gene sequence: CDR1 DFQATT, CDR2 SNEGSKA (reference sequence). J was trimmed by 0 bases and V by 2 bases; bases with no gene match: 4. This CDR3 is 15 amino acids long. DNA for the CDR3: TGCAGTGCTAGAATAGGGAGGGAAGCCAAAAACATTCAGTACTTC. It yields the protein CSARIGREAKNIQYF.

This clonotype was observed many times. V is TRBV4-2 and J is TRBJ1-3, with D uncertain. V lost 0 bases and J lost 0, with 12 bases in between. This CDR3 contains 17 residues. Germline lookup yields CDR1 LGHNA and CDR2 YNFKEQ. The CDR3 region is CASSQDALRSSGNTIYF. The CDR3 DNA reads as TGTGCCAGCAGCCAAGATGCCCTCAGAAGCTCTGGAAACACCATATATTTT.